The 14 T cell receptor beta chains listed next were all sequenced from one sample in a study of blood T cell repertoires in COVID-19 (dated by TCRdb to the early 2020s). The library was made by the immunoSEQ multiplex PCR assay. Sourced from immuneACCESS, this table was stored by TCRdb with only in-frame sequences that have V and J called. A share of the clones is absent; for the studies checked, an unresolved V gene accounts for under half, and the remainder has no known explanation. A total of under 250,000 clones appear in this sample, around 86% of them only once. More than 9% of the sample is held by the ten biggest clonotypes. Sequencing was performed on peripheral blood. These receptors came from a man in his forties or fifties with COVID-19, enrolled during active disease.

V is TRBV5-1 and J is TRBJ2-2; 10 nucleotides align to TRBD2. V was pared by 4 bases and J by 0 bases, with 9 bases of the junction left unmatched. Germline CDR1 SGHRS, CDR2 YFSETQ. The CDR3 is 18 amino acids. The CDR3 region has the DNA TGCGCCAGCAGCCCGCTGGGTCTAGCGGGAGCGAACACCGGGGAGCTGTTTTTT. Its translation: CASSPLGLAGANTGELFF.

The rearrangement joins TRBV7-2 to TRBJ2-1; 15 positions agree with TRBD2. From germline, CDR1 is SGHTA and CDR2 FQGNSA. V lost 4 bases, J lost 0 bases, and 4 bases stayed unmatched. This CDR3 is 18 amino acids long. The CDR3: CASSWGLAGGLSYNEQFF. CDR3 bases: TGTGCCAGCAGCTGGGGACTAGCGGGGGGCCTCTCCTACAATGAGCAGTTCTTC.

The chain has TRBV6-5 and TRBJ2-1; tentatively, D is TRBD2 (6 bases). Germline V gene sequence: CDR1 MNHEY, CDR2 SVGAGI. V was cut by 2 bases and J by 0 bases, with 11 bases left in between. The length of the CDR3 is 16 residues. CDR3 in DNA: TGTGCCAGCAGTTACCCTGGGGGGACCTCCTACAATGAGCAGTTCTTC. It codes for CASSYPGGTSYNEQFF.

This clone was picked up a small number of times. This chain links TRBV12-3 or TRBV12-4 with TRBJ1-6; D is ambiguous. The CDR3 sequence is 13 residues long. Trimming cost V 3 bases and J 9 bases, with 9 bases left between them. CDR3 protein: CASSLAGISPLHF. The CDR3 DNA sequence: TGTGCCAGCAGTTTGGCAGGAATTTCACCCCTCCACTTT.

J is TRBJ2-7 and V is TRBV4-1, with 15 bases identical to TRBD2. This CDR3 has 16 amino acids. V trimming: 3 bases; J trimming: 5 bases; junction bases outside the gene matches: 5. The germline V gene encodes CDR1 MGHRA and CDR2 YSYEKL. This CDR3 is CASSQGTSGRFDEQYF. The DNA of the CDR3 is TGCGCCAGCAGCCAGGGGACTAGCGGGAGGTTCGACGAGCAGTACTTC.

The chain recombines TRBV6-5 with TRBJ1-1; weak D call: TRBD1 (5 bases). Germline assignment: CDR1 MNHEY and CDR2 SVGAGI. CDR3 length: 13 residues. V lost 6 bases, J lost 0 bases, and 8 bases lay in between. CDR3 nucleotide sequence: TGTGCCAGCAGCGGGACTTTGAACACTGAAGCTTTCTTT. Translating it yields CASSGTLNTEAFF.

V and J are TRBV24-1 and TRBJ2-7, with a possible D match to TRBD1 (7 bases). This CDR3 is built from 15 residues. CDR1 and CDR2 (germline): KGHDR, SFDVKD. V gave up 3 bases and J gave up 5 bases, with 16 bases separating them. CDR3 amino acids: CATSDRGRGDHEQYF. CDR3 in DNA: TGTGCCACCAGTGATAGGGGCAGGGGGGATCACGAGCAGTACTTC.

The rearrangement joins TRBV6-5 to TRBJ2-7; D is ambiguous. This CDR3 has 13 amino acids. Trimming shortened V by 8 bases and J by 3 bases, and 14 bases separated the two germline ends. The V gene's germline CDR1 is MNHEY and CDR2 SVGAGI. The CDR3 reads CASALAVNYEQYF. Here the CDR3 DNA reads TGTGCCAGCGCCTTAGCCGTAAACTACGAGCAGTACTTC.

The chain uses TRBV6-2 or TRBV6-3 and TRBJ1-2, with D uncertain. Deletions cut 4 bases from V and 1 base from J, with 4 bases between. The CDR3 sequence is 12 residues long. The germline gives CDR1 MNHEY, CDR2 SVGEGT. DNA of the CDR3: TGTGCCAGCAGTTCCGGTAACTATGGCTACACCTTC. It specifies CASSSGNYGYTF.

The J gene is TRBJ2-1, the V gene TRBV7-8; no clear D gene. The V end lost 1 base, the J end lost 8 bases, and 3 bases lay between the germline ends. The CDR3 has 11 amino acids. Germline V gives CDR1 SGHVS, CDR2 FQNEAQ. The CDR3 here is CASSLGHEQFF. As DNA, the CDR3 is TGTGCCAGCAGCTTAGGGCATGAGCAGTTCTTC.

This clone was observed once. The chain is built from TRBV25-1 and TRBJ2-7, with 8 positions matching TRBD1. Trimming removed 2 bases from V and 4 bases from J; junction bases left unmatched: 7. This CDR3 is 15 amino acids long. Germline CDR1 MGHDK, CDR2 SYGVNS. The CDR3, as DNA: TGTGCCAGCAGTGAACCGGGACAGGCGGCGTACGAGCAGTACTTC. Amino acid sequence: CASSEPGQAAYEQYF.

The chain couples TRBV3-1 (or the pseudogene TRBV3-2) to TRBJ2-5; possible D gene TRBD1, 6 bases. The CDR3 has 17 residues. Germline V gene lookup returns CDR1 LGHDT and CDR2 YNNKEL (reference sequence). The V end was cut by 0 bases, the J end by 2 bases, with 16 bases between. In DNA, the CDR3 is TGTGCCAGCAGCCAAGATTATGGGTGGGGGCGGCAAGAGACCCAGTACTTC. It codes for CASSQDYGWGRQETQYF.

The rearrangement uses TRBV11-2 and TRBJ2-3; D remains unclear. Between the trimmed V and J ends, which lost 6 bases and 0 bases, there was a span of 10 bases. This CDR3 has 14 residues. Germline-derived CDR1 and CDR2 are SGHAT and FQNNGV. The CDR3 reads CASRKDTSTDTQYF. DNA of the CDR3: TGTGCCAGCAGGAAAGACACTAGCACAGATACGCAGTATTTT.

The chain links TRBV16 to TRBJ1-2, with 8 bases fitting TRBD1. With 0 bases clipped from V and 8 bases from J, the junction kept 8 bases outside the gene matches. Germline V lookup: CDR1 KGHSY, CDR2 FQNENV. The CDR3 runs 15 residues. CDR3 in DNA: TGTGCCAGCAGCCAATCGGCGGACAGGGCAAACGGCTACACCTTC. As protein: CASSQSADRANGYTF.